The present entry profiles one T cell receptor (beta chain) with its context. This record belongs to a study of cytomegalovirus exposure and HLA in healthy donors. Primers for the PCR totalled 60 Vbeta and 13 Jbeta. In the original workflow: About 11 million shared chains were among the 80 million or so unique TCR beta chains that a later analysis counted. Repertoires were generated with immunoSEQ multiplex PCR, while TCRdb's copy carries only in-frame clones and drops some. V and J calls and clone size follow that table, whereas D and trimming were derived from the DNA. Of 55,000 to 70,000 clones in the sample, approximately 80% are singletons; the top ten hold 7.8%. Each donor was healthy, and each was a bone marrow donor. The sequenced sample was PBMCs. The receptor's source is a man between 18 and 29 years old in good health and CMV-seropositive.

The CDR3 DNA reads as TGTGCCAGCAGCTTAGGCACATATGAGCAGTTCTTC. Its translation: CASSLGTYEQFF. V and J are TRBV7-2 and TRBJ2-1; no definite D call. The CDR3 length is 12 residues. CDR1 is SGHTA, CDR2 FQGNSA, per germline. Trimming cost V 1 base and J 8 bases, with 6 bases left between them.